This TCR beta chain was observed in a study of CD8+CD57+ T cells in acquired aplastic anemia. Study summary: Sorted CD4+ and CD8+ cell DNA averaged roughly 3 ug.

Broader study findings: A set of twenty-nine CD8+ CDR3 sequences was shared between patients and controls, and these sequences appeared highly expressed in patients.

The TCR beta profiling, which covered VDJ combination and CDR3 sequence, was carried out using genomic DNA as the template. TCRdb reanalysed the reads using MiXCR and keeps one entry per CDR3 protein. The table records some 98,000 distinct CDR3 sequences, around 68% of them present only once. Only patients with CD8+CD57+ cell expansion on flow cytometry were chosen for sequencing. Each patient gave a blood sample that was collected before any therapy had been received. On this clonotype itself: The antigen is undetermined.

The CDR3 is made up of 15 amino acids. The germline gives CDR1 LNHDA, CDR2 SQIVND (reference sequence). V was cut by 3 bases and J by 0 bases, with 9 bases left in between. The TCR comes from a human donor with aplastic anemia. The genes are TRBV19 and TRBJ1-3; D uncertain. Sequenced material: sorted CD4+, CD8+, or CD8+CD57+ T cells (not recorded which) from PBMCs. The DNA of the CDR3 is TGTGCCAGTAGTATCTCGGCCGACTCTGGAAACACCATATATTTT. Translating gives CASSISADSGNTIYF.